A single sample gave rise to the 13 T cell receptor beta chains below, sequenced in a study of quantifying T cell responses using KT2 cells. Looking at the study overall: RNA was reverse transcribed with TCR alpha and beta constant-region primers.

The cDNA 3' end received a ligated oligonucleotide with a UMI. First-round PCR used about 4 cycles and beta primers RC1.1 and RC1.2 covering TRBC1 and TRBC2. TCRdb itself ran the UMI-ligation and nested PCR reads through MiXCR, one entry per CDR3 protein. Among tens of thousands of distinct CDR3 sequences, 6% to 9.5% were seen once, and the ten largest hold more than 15%. The sample was PBMCs spiked with cells of the T cell clone KT2. The receptors shown here come from a human donor.

This clonotype was detected many times. The chain recombines TRBV21-1 with TRBJ2-1; TRBD1 is the table's D call, not checked against the DNA. TRBV21-1 is an annotated pseudogene. This CDR3 is built from 16 residues. CDR3 loop: CASPAQRQSSYNEQFF. The CDR3 DNA reads as TGTGCCAGCCCCGCCCAGCGCCAGAGCTCCTACAATGAGCAGTTCTTC.

Only a few counts were recorded for this clonotype. The chain combines TRBV4-1 with TRBJ2-6, with D perhaps given as TRBD1 or TRBD2 (5 bases each). CDR3 length equals 16 residues. Germline assignment: CDR1 MGHRA and CDR2 YSYEKL. V lost 3 bases to trimming and J lost 2 bases, with 11 bases between them. CDR3 residues: CASSQRGVPGANVLTF. The CDR3 DNA sequence: TGCGCCAGCAGCCAGCGAGGGGTACCTGGGGCCAACGTCCTGACTTTC.

This clonotype was seen repeatedly, ten times or more. The chain joins TRBV7-2 to TRBJ2-7; D is ambiguous. From germline, CDR1 is SGHTA and CDR2 FQGNSA. The CDR3 spans 12 residues. Trimming took 2 bases from V and 7 from J, leaving 9 bases between them. The CDR3 reads CASSLSLLEQYF. The CDR3 DNA sequence: TGTGCCAGCAGCTTAAGCCTTTTAGAGCAGTACTTC. Together with reference TRBV7-2 and TRBJ2-7, the CDR3 gives the full variable domain: GAGVSQSPSNKVTEKGKDVELRCDPISGHTALYWYRQSLGQGLEFLIYFQGNSAPDKSGLPSDRFSAERTGGSVSTLTIQRTQQEDSAVYLCASSLSLLEQYFGPGTRLTVT.

This clonotype came up many times. The chain recombines TRBV20-1 with TRBJ1-5; no clear D gene. The CDR3 runs to 13 residues. Per germline, CDR1 DFQATT and CDR2 SNEGSKA (reference sequence). Trimming pared 3 bases from V and 4 bases from J, leaving 10 bases between. The CDR3 DNA reads TGCAGTGCTAGCGGGCTACGGAATCAGCCCCAGCATTTT. It specifies CSASGLRNQPQHF.

In this sample, this clonotype turned up many times. The chain uses TRBV12-3 or TRBV12-4 and TRBJ2-7, with D possibly matching TRBD2 (5 bases). The V gene lost 6 bases and the J gene lost 2 bases, with 17 bases spanning the gap. CDR3 size: 15 residues. The CDR3 sequence is CASSSSERSPYEQYF. As DNA, the CDR3 is TGTGCCAGCAGCTCGAGCGAGCGGTCCCCCTACGAGCAGTACTTC.

This clonotype has more than one count but fewer than ten. The gene calls are TRBV5-1 and TRBJ1-1; unclear D gene. This CDR3 has 14 amino acids. The V gene lost 0 bases and the J gene lost 1 base, with 7 bases spanning the gap. Germline V gives CDR1 SGHRS, CDR2 YFSETQ. The CDR3 nucleotides read TGCGCCAGCAGCTTGGCCCCAGCGAACACTGAAGCTTTCTTT. It translates to CASSLAPANTEAFF.

The chain couples TRBV5-4 to TRBJ1-5; D perhaps matches TRBD1 (5 bases). Looked up from germline, CDR1 is SGHNT and CDR2 is YYREEE (reference sequence). Trimming shortened V by 5 bases and J by 2 bases, and 11 bases separated the two germline ends. The CDR3 extends over 14 amino acids. The CDR3 sequence: CASSLWGGNQPQHF. For the CDR3, the DNA is TGTGCCAGCAGTCTGTGGGGCGGCAATCAGCCCCAGCATTTT.

At least ten counts were recorded for this clonotype. The CDR3 loop is CSASRDRLTEAFF. For the CDR3, the DNA is TGCAGCGCCAGCAGGGACCGTCTCACTGAAGCTTTCTTT. The rearrangement uses TRBV29-1 and TRBJ1-1; maybe TRBD1 (5 bases). Germline CDR1 SQVTM, CDR2 ANQGSEA. The CDR3 length is 13 residues. Trimming pared 7 bases from V and 4 bases from J, leaving 16 bases between. The variable domain in full, completed from reference TRBV29-1 and TRBJ1-1, reads SAVISQKPSRDICQRGTSLTIQCQVDSQVTMMFWYRQQPGQSLTLIATANQGSEATYESGFVIDKFPISRPNLTFSTLTVSNMSPEDSSIYLCSASRDRLTEAFFGQGTRLTVV.

This clonotype has more than one count but fewer than ten. The chain recombines TRBV6-1 with TRBJ2-1; 9 bases are a match to TRBD2. This CDR3 region has 14 residues. V lost 8 bases and J lost 4; bases outside the gene matches: 6. Germline V CDR1 and CDR2: MNHNS, SASEGT. The chain's CDR3 is CASQRLAAYNEQFF. The CDR3 DNA reads as TGTGCCAGCCAGAGACTAGCGGCATACAATGAGCAGTTCTTC.

Many counts were recorded for this clonotype. This rearrangement joins TRBV29-1 to TRBJ1-2; D is unclear. Per the germline V gene, CDR1 is SQVTM and CDR2 is ANQGSEA. V dropped 6 bases and J dropped 4 bases, with 12 bases sitting between them. CDR3 length: 12 residues. CDR3 nucleotide sequence: TGCAGCGTACACATCCCCCCCTATGGCTACACCTTC. It encodes CSVHIPPYGYTF.

This clonotype was counted many times. The chain carries TRBV6-2 or TRBV6-3 and TRBJ1-1; D unresolved. The CDR3 totals 13 residues. Germline CDR1 and CDR2: MNHEY and SVGEGT. Trimming stripped 6 bases from V and 1 base from J, with 9 bases between. The CDR3 region has the DNA TGTGCCAGCAGCCCCAGTCCGAACACTGAAGCTTTCTTT. Its protein product is CASSPSPNTEAFF.

This clonotype is labeled as medium-sized. V usage is TRBV6-5 and J usage is TRBJ1-3; D might be TRBD1 (5 bases). V lost 0 bases, J lost 6 bases, and 12 bases lay in between. The CDR3 has 15 residues. Germline V gene sequence: CDR1 MNHEY, CDR2 SVGAGI. This chain's CDR3 is CASSYSGRQENTIYF. CDR3 nucleotide sequence: TGTGCCAGCAGTTACTCGGGGCGGCAGGAAAACACCATATATTTT.

This clonotype has just a few counts. The genes are TRBV16 and TRBJ1-5, with D unclear. This CDR3 region has 14 residues. Trimming took off 2 bases at V and 0 bases at J, with 5 bases between the two ends. Germline CDR1 reads KGHSY; CDR2 reads FQNENV. The CDR3 sequence is CASSQGNSNQPQHF. CDR3 coding DNA: TGTGCCAGCAGCCAAGGGAATAGCAATCAGCCCCAGCATTTT.